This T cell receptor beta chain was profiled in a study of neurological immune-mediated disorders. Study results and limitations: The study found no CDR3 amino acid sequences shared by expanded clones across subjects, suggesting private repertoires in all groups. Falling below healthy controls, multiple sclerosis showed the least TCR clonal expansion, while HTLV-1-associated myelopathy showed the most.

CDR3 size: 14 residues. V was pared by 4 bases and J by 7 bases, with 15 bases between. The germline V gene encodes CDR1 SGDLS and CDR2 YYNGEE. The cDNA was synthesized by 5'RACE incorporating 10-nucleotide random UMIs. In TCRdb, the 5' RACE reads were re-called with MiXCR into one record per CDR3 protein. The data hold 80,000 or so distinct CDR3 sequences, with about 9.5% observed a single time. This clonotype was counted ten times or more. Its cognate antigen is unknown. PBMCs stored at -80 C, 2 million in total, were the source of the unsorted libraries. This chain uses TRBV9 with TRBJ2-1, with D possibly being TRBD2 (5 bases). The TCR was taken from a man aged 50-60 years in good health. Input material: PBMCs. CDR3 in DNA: TGTGCCAGCAGCCCCCCCGCTAGCATTAATGAGCAGTTCTTC. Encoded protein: CASSPPASINEQFF.